This T cell receptor beta chain is drawn from a study of CD8+ T cells in alopecia areata. Findings and caveats of the study: Researchers report lesional scalp, most notably alopecia totalis/universalis, outstripped normal scalp in clonality. Mice showed clearer TCR sharing than patients did, a gap that was possibly HLA-related.

This CDR3 is built from 14 residues. Per germline, CDR1 MDHEN and CDR2 SYDVKM. Trimming removed 2 bases from V and 3 bases from J, with 11 bases in between. Sequencing relied on a cDNA template that was reverse transcribed from extracted RNA. Measured with immunoSEQ multiplex PCR; TCRdb has only the in-frame clones, and not every one. The table has 100,000 to 120,000 clones, approximately 61% seen once. To note about this clone: Its specificity is unknown.

Sorting separated CD4+ and CD8+ T cells out of PBMCs. This TCR was sampled from a human donor with alopecia areata. The specimen was NKG2D-low CD8+ T cells sorted from blood. V usage is TRBV28 and J usage is TRBJ2-7; a possible D gene is TRBD2 (6 bases). CDR3 residues: CASSLMEGRYEQYF. The CDR3 nucleotides are TGTGCCAGCAGTTTAATGGAGGGCCGCTACGAGCAGTACTTC.